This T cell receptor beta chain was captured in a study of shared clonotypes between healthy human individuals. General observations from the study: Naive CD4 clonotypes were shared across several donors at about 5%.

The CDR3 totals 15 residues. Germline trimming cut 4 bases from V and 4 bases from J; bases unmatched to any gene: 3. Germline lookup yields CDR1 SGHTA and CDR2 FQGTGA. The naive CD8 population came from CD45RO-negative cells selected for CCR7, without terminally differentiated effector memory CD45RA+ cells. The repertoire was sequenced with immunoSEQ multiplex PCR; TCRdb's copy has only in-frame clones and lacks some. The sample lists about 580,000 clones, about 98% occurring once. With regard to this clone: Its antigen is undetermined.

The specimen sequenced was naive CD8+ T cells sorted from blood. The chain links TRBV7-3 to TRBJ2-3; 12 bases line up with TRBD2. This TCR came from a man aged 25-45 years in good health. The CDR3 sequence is CASSSTSGSADTQYF. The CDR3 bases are TGTGCCAGCAGCTCGACTAGCGGGAGCGCAGATACGCAGTATTTT.